This entry lists 4 T cell receptor beta chains sequenced from one sample in a study of OX40 agonist ivuxolimab in advanced cancers. Using immunoSEQ multiplex PCR, the repertoire was profiled, and TCRdb retains in-frame clones only, with some absent. The table lists roughly 32,000 clones, about nine tenths of them singletons. This specimen consisted of CD4+ or CD8+ T cells sorted from blood, obtained in a trial of the OX40 agonist ivuxolimab. These receptors came from an adult with an advanced solid tumor such as melanoma, head and neck, liver or kidney cancer.

This chain joins TRBV28 and TRBJ2-2; D might be TRBD1 (5 bases). V shed 7 bases and J shed 3 bases, with 18 bases lying between them. The CDR3 is made up of 16 amino acids. CDR1 and CDR2 from the germline V gene are MDHEN and SYDVKM. For the CDR3, the DNA is TGTGCCAGCAAAGGCACGTGGAGCAGGGACACCGGGGAGCTGTTTTTT. Translation: CASKGTWSRDTGELFF.

The V call is TRBV19, the J call TRBJ1-1; unclear D gene. Germline V gene sequence: CDR1 LNHDA, CDR2 SQIVND (reference sequence). Between the trimmed V and J ends, which lost 3 bases and 1 base, there was a span of 6 bases. This CDR3 comprises 13 residues. CDR3 nucleotides: TGTGCCAGTAGTATGGGTGGGAACACTGAAGCTTTCTTT. It specifies CASSMGGNTEAFF.

This clone occurred once. The V gene is TRBV30, the J gene TRBJ1-2; D call uncertain. The V gene lost 2 bases and the J gene lost 1 base, with 8 bases spanning the gap. CDR1 and CDR2 from the germline V gene are GTSNPN and SVGIG (reference sequence). The CDR3 contains 13 residues. DNA of the CDR3: TGTGCCTGGAGTTCGGCCTATAACTATGGCTACACCTTC. Translating gives CAWSSAYNYGYTF.

The chain carries TRBV11-2 and TRBJ1-4, with 7 nucleotides matching TRBD1. Germline CDR1 is SGHAT and CDR2 is FQNNGV. The V gene end was trimmed by 2 bases and the J gene end by 7 bases; junction bases not matched to a gene: 7. CDR3 length: 15 residues. The CDR3 DNA reads as TGTGCCAGCAGCTTACACGACAGGGATCGTGAAAAACTGTTTTTT. Translation: CASSLHDRDREKLFF.